This is a list of T cell receptor beta chains from one sample in a study of graft-versus-host responses after intestinal transplantation. Libraries were prepared by immunoSEQ multiplex PCR; TCRdb keeps only in-frame clonotypes and omits some of them. In the table there are 80,000 to 95,000 clones, about 87% of which are singletons. Their cognate antigens are unknown. Specimen: unstimulated CD4+ T cells sorted from spleen or lymph node cells, collected before transplant. Receptors were obtained from a human donor who was the organ donor for an intestinal transplant. CDR3s leave out the opening cysteine and the closing phenylalanine or tryptophan. A D gene is named only where the DNA matches it firmly.

v_gene	j_gene	d_gene	CDR3aa
TRBV7-9	TRBJ1-5	.	ASSLGGDQPQH
TRBV5-8	TRBJ2-2	.	ASRSLRTGELF
TRBV6-1	TRBJ2-3	.	ASTVGAGADTQY
TRBV5-6	TRBJ2-2	.	ASSLALWPGELF
TRBV9	TRBJ1-2	.	ASSTPGGSYGYT
TRBV5-1	TRBJ2-1	TRBD2	ASRGRGDSYNEQF
TRBV9	TRBJ2-7	TRBD1	ASSGHSTGGLGEQY
TRBV5-4	TRBJ1-2	TRBD1	ASSLRTGTVNGYT
TRBV10-2	TRBJ2-3	TRBD2	ASSTPLMLTSGGTDTQY
TRBV7-9	TRBJ1-1	TRBD1	ASSWDRNTEAF
TRBV6-5	TRBJ2-7	TRBD1	ASSERTGGRHEQY
TRBV28	TRBJ1-2	.	ASSLRGYYGYT
TRBV11-2	TRBJ1-2	.	ASSPNTGLRYT
TRBV5-4	TRBJ2-5	.	ASSFTGQTQY
TRBV4-3	TRBJ2-7	TRBD2	ASSHLTSGISYEQY
TRBV2	TRBJ2-1	TRBD2	ASSATPGLAGGASEF
TRBV7-2	TRBJ1-5	.	ASSLGQGSGPQH
TRBV9	TRBJ2-7	TRBD1	ASRLTGTGSWCSYEQY
TRBV30	TRBJ1-5	.	AWSASGNQPQH
TRBV2	TRBJ2-5	.	ASSDRTDQETQY
TRBV7-9	TRBJ1-4	TRBD1	ASSLETGKTVEKLF
TRBV7-3	TRBJ2-6	TRBD2	ASSPRVGGRNVLT
TRBV11-1	TRBJ1-1	.	ASSLERRLNTEAF
TRBV28	TRBJ1-1	.	ASSFGSGKNTEAF
TRBV18	TRBJ2-5	TRBD2	ASSRLAGDPKETQY
TRBV11-1	TRBJ2-7	.	ASSPKTSYEQY
TRBV21-1	TRBJ2-1	.	ASSKEEGAASGFYNEQF
TRBV19	TRBJ1-1	TRBD1	ASSGNSGGMAF
TRBV7-2	TRBJ2-3	TRBD1	ASSARQGGTDTQY
TRBV4-1	TRBJ2-1	TRBD1	ASSQPDRGADNEQF
TRBV29-1	TRBJ2-3	TRBD1	SVGVGTATDTQY
TRBV19	TRBJ2-2	TRBD2	ASSRGLAGASAGELF
TRBV9	TRBJ2-3	.	ASSVLGGGTQY
TRBV19	TRBJ2-5	.	ASSSTVRFNLRETQY
TRBV4-3	TRBJ2-7	TRBD2	ASSQDHLWAGVSYEQY
TRBV10-3	TRBJ1-4	.	ANGGQPGEKLF
TRBV2	TRBJ2-7	.	ASRLGSYEQY
TRBV2	TRBJ2-1	.	ASREGATLNEQF
TRBV27	TRBJ1-3	TRBD1	ASSLMAGGLSGNTIY